This T cell receptor beta chain was sequenced during a study of blood T cell repertoires in COVID-19. The trim removed 6 bases at V and 9 bases at J, leaving 7 bases unmatched. This CDR3 is built from 13 residues. Repertoires were generated with immunoSEQ multiplex PCR, while TCRdb's copy carries only in-frame clones and drops some. The repertoire holds tens of thousands of clones, with around four fifths as singletons. The sequenced material came from peripheral blood. The source is a human donor in a cohort sampled during active COVID-19. The rearrangement joins TRBV12-3 or TRBV12-4 to TRBJ2-7; TRBD2 matches at 11 bases. CDR3: CASRRSGREGQYF. CDR3 DNA sequence: TGTGCCAGCAGACGTAGCGGGAGGGAGGGGCAGTACTTC.